The 15 T cell receptor beta chains in this list originate from one sample, sequenced in a study of Graves' ophthalmopathy and Graves' hyperthyroidism. Transcripts of RNA were the source for amplifying TCR beta CDR3 regions. In the first round, RT-PCR was carried out with HTBI primers, and a multiplex PCR formed the second round. TCRdb used MiXCR to reprocess the multiplex PCR reads, holding one entry per CDR3 protein. This table holds roughly 610,000 distinct CDR3 sequences, about 20% found once. Sequencing was performed on peripheral blood. These receptors all come from a woman under 30 with stable Graves' hyperthyroidism. Some clones in this sample may be carry-over from other donors' samples.

Ten or more counts support this clonotype. Germline is not matched at one junction end, which may reflect a read error. The chain has TRBV12-3 or TRBV12-4 and TRBJ2-4; no clear D gene. CDR3 length: 14 residues. The CDR3 protein is CASSLDGRWNIKYF. For the CDR3, the DNA is TGTGCCAGCAGTTTGGACGGACGGTGGAACATTAAGTACTTC.

A word on this clonotype: The germline gene is not matched at one end of the junction; a read error may be the cause. This chain connects TRBV11-2 to TRBJ2-2; D is possibly TRBD2 (5 bases). CDR3 length equals 15 residues. Germline V gene sequence: CDR1 SGHAT, CDR2 FQNNGV. The CDR3 DNA reads as TGTGCCAGCAGCCCGCCGGGCACGAACACCGGGGAGCTGTTGTTT. The encoded protein is CASSPPGTNTGELLF.

This clonotype was observed many times. The chain uses TRBV7-6 and TRBJ2-5; 7 bases match TRBD1. The CDR3 sequence is 14 residues long. Looked up from germline, CDR1 is SGHVS and CDR2 is FNYEAQ. Germline trimming cut 5 bases from V and 2 bases from J; bases unmatched to any gene: 5. The CDR3 sequence is CASSPDRVQETQYF. The CDR3 nucleotides read TGTGCCAGCAGCCCAGACAGGGTTCAAGAGACCCAGTACTTC.

This clonotype was detected ten times or more. V is TRBV30 and J is TRBJ1-1; the D is unclear. Between the trimmed V and J ends, which lost 3 bases and 3 bases, there was a span of 11 bases. The CDR3 totals 13 residues. Germline lookup yields CDR1 GTSNPN and CDR2 SVGIG (reference sequence). CDR3 residues: CAWSEHRDTEAFF. In DNA form, the CDR3 reads TGTGCCTGGAGCGAGCATCGGGACACTGAAGCTTTCTTT.

In the case of this clonotype: The CDR3 ends on some other residue instead of the conserved phenylalanine or tryptophan, so this is likely a read error. The DNA is omitted, as the CDR3 cannot be located on it reliably, and the CDR3 follows TCRdb's listing. The V gene is TRBV25-1, the J gene TRBJ1-2. Both ends counted, the CDR3 spans 11 residues. The germline CDR1 and CDR2 sequences are MGHDK and SYGVNS. The CDR3 sequence is CASSVGVGYSV.

This clonotype was seen at least ten times. The chain couples TRBV10-1 to TRBJ1-2; 8 positions agree with TRBD1. The CDR3 spans 14 residues. Germline assignment: CDR1 WNHNN and CDR2 SYGVQD (reference sequence). V lost 3 bases, J lost 4 bases, and 4 bases stayed unmatched. CDR3 loop: CASSDGTGSYGYTF. The DNA for the CDR3 is TGCGCCAGCAGTGATGGGACAGGCAGCTATGGCTACACCTTC.

In DNA form, the CDR3 reads TGTGCCAGCACCGAGGGACAGCTTAATTCACCCCTCCACTTT. It yields the protein CASTEGQLNSPLHF. The rearrangement joins TRBV6-1 to TRBJ1-6; 7 bases agree with TRBD1. In germline, CDR1 is MNHNS, CDR2 SASEGT. V gave up 7 bases and J gave up 6 bases; unmatched junction bases: 6. The CDR3 is 14 residues long.

A few counts support this clonotype. A much larger clone sits a single nucleotide away, making a read error possible. The chain couples TRBV3-1 to TRBJ1-1; D not certain. Germline values: CDR1 LGHDT, CDR2 YNNKEL (reference sequence). Trimming left V 6 bases short and J 3 bases short, with 8 bases between. There are 12 residues in the CDR3. The CDR3 loop is CASRTWDTEAFF. The CDR3 region has the DNA TGTGCCAGCAGAACCTGGGACACTGAAGCTTTCTTT.

This clonotype was seen only a few times. V and J are TRBV18 and TRBJ2-3; unclear D gene. The germline V gene has CDR1 KGHSH and CDR2 LQKENI. This CDR3 has 15 residues. V gave up 3 bases and J gave up 6 bases, with 16 bases separating them. The CDR3 coding sequence is TGTGCCAGCTCACCCTCCCCCGACCGGGTGGATACGCAGTATTTT. Protein sequence: CASSPSPDRVDTQYF.

This clonotype was found a few times. This chain uses TRBV10-3 with TRBJ2-5; tentatively, D is TRBD2 (6 bases). In germline, CDR1 is ENHRY, CDR2 SYGVKD. The CDR3 spans 17 residues. Trimming took off 0 bases at V and 5 bases at J, with 19 bases between the two ends. The CDR3, as DNA: TGTGCCATCAGTGAGTCGACTCCTGGGAGGAGAGTGGAGACCCAGTACTTC. Amino acids: CAISESTPGRRVETQYF.

This clonotype was found many times. The V gene is TRBV28, the J gene TRBJ1-5, with 8 nucleotides matching TRBD1. The CDR3 covers 15 residues. CDR1 is MDHEN, CDR2 SYDVKM, per germline. The V and J ends lost 7 bases and 3 bases, in that order; junction bases with no gene match: 8. In nucleotides, the CDR3 is TGTGCCAGCAACTCCTTGACAGGGGACAATCAGCCCCAGCATTTT. It is translated as CASNSLTGDNQPQHF.

The V call is TRBV6-5, the J call TRBJ1-1, with 8 bases that match TRBD1. The CDR3 spans 16 residues. Trimming cost V 4 bases and J 6 bases; bases outside gene matches: 13. CDR1 and CDR2 (germline): MNHEY, SVGAGI. CDR3: CASSSRDRNRRAEAFF. In nucleotides, the CDR3 is TGTGCCAGCAGTTCCCGGGACAGGAATCGTAGGGCTGAAGCTTTCTTT.

The sample holds many counts of this clonotype. The J gene is TRBJ2-7, the V gene TRBV6-1; 7 bases agree with TRBD2. With V trimmed by 3 bases and J by 4 bases, 0 bases remained unmatched. This CDR3 comprises 12 residues. From germline, CDR1 is MNHNS and CDR2 SASEGT. The CDR3 DNA sequence: TGTGCCAGCAGTGATAGCGGGTACGAGCAGTACTTC. As protein: CASSDSGYEQYF.

This clonotype was counted ten times or more. The V gene is TRBV6-5, the J gene TRBJ2-2, with 7 bases that match TRBD2. Unmatched junction bases numbered 12, after V lost 6 bases and J lost 2 bases. The CDR3 spans 17 residues. The germline V gene encodes CDR1 MNHEY and CDR2 SVGAGI. CDR3 protein: CASSLPALAVNTGELFF. CDR3 nucleotides: TGTGCCAGCAGCTTACCAGCGCTAGCGGTCAACACCGGGGAGCTGTTTTTT.

This clonotype was recorded many times. The chain links TRBV6-5 to TRBJ1-6, with a tentative D call TRBD1 (6 bases). CDR3 length: 16 residues. Deletions cut 3 bases from V and 6 bases from J, with 15 bases between. Germline V CDR1 and CDR2: MNHEY, SVGAGI. CDR3 coding DNA: TGTGCCAGCAGTTATGAAATGAGGGGGGGTAATTCACCCCTCCACTTT. It translates to CASSYEMRGGNSPLHF.